The 17 T cell receptor beta chains in this list originate from one sample, sequenced in a study of spatial heterogeneity in lung cancer. Study-wide results and caveats: Tumor mutation count correlated with how many alpha and beta TCRs expanded intratumorally.

Time point in this sample: sample taken at primary tumor resection. MiXCR was run by TCRdb on the 5' RACE reads, yielding one entry per CDR3 protein. The sample includes about 10,000 distinct CDR3 sequences, around 6% seen only once; the top ten take 10%. These TCRs' antigens remain unknown. The specimen comprised lung tumor tissue, sampled at surgery. Source of these receptors: a male donor with early-stage non-small cell lung cancer.

By sample share, this clonotype is large. The chain carries TRBV7-8 and TRBJ2-3; 7 bases line up with TRBD2. CDR3 length: 14 residues. Germline lookup yields CDR1 SGHVS and CDR2 FQNEAQ. V shed 1 base, J shed 5 bases, and the junction held 3 bases outside the gene matches. The CDR3 DNA sequence: TGTGCCAGCAGCTTAGTAGGGGAGGGAGATACGCAGTATTTT. Translated: CASSLVGEGDTQYF.

The sample holds many counts of this clonotype. The rearrangement links TRBV12-3 or TRBV12-4 to TRBJ1-5; tentative D call: TRBD1 (5 bases). The V and J ends lost 6 bases and 4 bases respectively, with 13 bases between them. CDR3 size: 14 residues. DNA for the CDR3: TGTGCCAGCAGCTTGCAGGGTGTGAATCAGCCCCAGCATTTT. Its translation: CASSLQGVNQPQHF.

At least ten counts were recorded for this clonotype. The chain employs TRBV4-1 and TRBJ1-5; TRBD1 agrees at 7 bases. Germline assignment: CDR1 MGHRA and CDR2 YSYEKL. CDR3 size: 18 residues. V lost 1 base, J lost 0 bases, and 9 bases stayed unmatched. CDR3 sequence reads: CASSQVIGTAYSNQPQHF. CDR3 DNA: TGCGCCAGCAGCCAAGTCATTGGGACAGCATATAGCAATCAGCCCCAGCATTTT.

There are many counts of this clonotype. The CDR3 sequence is CSARGGSSGGFYEQYV. The DNA of the CDR3 is TGCAGTGCTAGAGGGGGCTCCAGTGGGGGATTTTACGAGCAGTACGTC. The rearrangement links TRBV20-1 to TRBJ2-7, with D perhaps matching TRBD1 or TRBD2 (5 bases each). The CDR3 totals 16 residues. CDR1 DFQATT and CDR2 SNEGSKA come from the germline V gene (reference sequence). V was trimmed by 1 base and J by 4 bases, leaving 20 bases between them.

This clonotype is large in the sample. This chain joins TRBV12-3 or TRBV12-4 and TRBJ1-5; 7 bases match TRBD1. The trim removed 5 bases at V and 6 bases at J, leaving 7 bases unmatched. CDR3 size: 14 residues. CDR3 sequence (DNA): TGTGCCAGCAGTCGGATCAGGGGGTCTCAGCCCCAGCATTTT. It specifies CASSRIRGSQPQHF.

This clonotype was recorded at least ten times. This chain uses TRBV6-5 with TRBJ1-5; unclear D gene. The CDR3 contains 13 residues. V lost 0 bases, J lost 4 bases, and 4 bases lay in between. Looked up from germline, CDR1 is MNHEY and CDR2 is SVGAGI. CDR3 nucleotide sequence: TGTGCCAGCAGTTACTCGTGGAATCAGCCCCAGCATTTT. It is translated as CASSYSWNQPQHF.

In its sample, this clonotype was seen many times. The rearrangement links TRBV5-1 to TRBJ2-7; perhaps TRBD2 as D (5 bases). The CDR3 contains 15 residues. The germline CDR1 and CDR2 sequences are SGHRS and YFSETQ. Trimming took off 5 bases at V and 5 bases at J, with 20 bases between the two ends. CDR3 amino acids: CASSMSGGPLDEQYF. CDR3 in DNA: TGCGCCAGCAGTATGAGCGGAGGACCCCTCGACGAGCAGTACTTC.

This clonotype was counted at least ten times. The chain combines TRBV19 with TRBJ1-6; D might be TRBD1 (5 bases). Germline lookup yields CDR1 LNHDA and CDR2 SQIVND (reference sequence). V dropped 7 bases and J dropped 7 bases, with 11 bases sitting between them. This CDR3 is 13 amino acids long. CDR3 coding DNA: TGTGCCAGTAACAAGGGGCCAAATTCACCCCTCCACTTT. This codes for CASNKGPNSPLHF.

There are a few counts of this clonotype. The rearrangement uses TRBV20-1 and TRBJ2-3, with 11 nucleotides matching TRBD2. Germline V lookup: CDR1 DFQATT, CDR2 SNEGSKA (reference sequence). V gave up 6 bases and J gave up 5 bases; unmatched junction bases: 4. CDR3 length equals 13 residues. In DNA form, the CDR3 reads TGCAGTGCCCTAGCGGGAGGAGGAGATACGCAGTATTTT. Its protein product is CSALAGGGDTQYF.

This clonotype was picked up many times. A read error may account for a junction end that differs from germline. The rearrangement uses TRBV3-1 and TRBJ1-5; unclear D gene. Germline V gene data show CDR1 as LGHDT and CDR2 as YNNKEL (reference sequence). The CDR3 loop spans 14 amino acids. The CDR3 region is CASRQGPRGQPQHF. For the CDR3, the DNA is TGTGCCAGCAGACAAGGGCCCAGAGGTCAGCCCCAGCATTTT.

This clonotype was counted ten times or more. The V call is TRBV7-9, the J call TRBJ2-1, with D perhaps TRBD1 or TRBD2 (5 bases each). V was cut by 7 bases and J by 8 bases, with 12 bases left in between. CDR1 is SEHNR and CDR2 is FQNEAQ in the germline V gene (reference sequence). The CDR3 has 12 residues. CDR3 loop: CASTLVGDEQFF. For the CDR3, the DNA is TGTGCCAGCACCCTAGTGGGGGATGAGCAGTTCTTC.

This clonotype was detected many times. CDR3 sequence (DNA): TGTGCCAGCAGTTGGGCTAGCGGATACAATGAGCAGTTCTTC. It codes for CASSWASGYNEQFF. The chain couples TRBV2 to TRBJ2-1; 7 nucleotides align to TRBD2. Germline CDR1 reads SNHLY; CDR2 reads FYNNEI. Trimming took 5 bases from V and 4 from J; bases not matched to a gene: 5. The CDR3 runs to 14 residues.

This clonotype was counted many times. The chain joins TRBV20-1 to TRBJ2-7; D unclear. Trimming took off 4 bases at V and 2 bases at J, with 6 bases between the two ends. Germline V gene lookup returns CDR1 DFQATT and CDR2 SNEGSKA (reference sequence). The CDR3 consists of 11 residues. The CDR3 sequence is CSATSPYEQYF. Here the CDR3 DNA reads TGCAGTGCTACTTCTCCCTACGAGCAGTACTTC.

This clonotype was observed many times. The chain employs TRBV5-5 and TRBJ1-5, with a weak D call TRBD1 (6 bases). Deletions cut 0 bases from V and 6 bases from J, with 13 bases between. CDR1 is SGHKS and CDR2 is YYEKEE in the germline V gene (reference sequence). The CDR3 contains 15 residues. CDR3 region: CASSLDRVIGQPQHF. CDR3 nucleotide sequence: TGTGCCAGCAGCTTGGACAGGGTAATTGGTCAGCCCCAGCATTTT.

The chain carries TRBV15 and TRBJ1-2; possibly TRBD1 for D (6 bases). The CDR3 is made up of 15 amino acids. Germline V gives CDR1 LNHNV, CDR2 YYDKDF (reference sequence). The V gene lost 5 bases and the J gene lost 0 bases, with 13 bases spanning the gap. As DNA, the CDR3 is TGTGCCACCAGCGGAAGGGGGTCGACTAACTATGGCTACACCTTC. This codes for CATSGRGSTNYGYTF.

This clonotype is termed medium-sized (0.01 to 0.1%). V usage is TRBV27 and J usage is TRBJ1-4; a possible D gene is TRBD1 (5 bases). This CDR3 comprises 14 residues. Germline-derived CDR1 and CDR2 are MNHEY and SMNVEV (reference sequence). Trimming stripped 4 bases from V and 7 bases from J, with 13 bases between. The CDR3, as DNA: TGTGCCAGCAGTTATTGGGGGGGGAGTGAAAAACTGTTTTTT. Translating it yields CASSYWGGSEKLFF.

This clonotype was seen repeatedly, ten times or more. The chain has TRBV30 and TRBJ1-3; D is undetermined. The length of the CDR3 is 14 residues. V lost 2 bases and J lost 0, with 8 bases in between. Germline CDR1 is GTSNPN and CDR2 is SVGIG (reference sequence). CDR3 amino acids: CAWSFSSSGNTIYF. In nucleotides, the CDR3 is TGTGCCTGGAGTTTTTCTTCCTCTGGAAACACCATATATTTT.